Listed below are T cell receptor beta chains from one sample, sequenced in a study of cytomegalovirus exposure and HLA in healthy donors. The data were produced by immunoSEQ multiplex PCR, yet TCRdb's version contains in-frame clones alone and is incomplete. The sample records roughly 150,000 clones, approximately 80% being singletons. Sequencing was done on a sample of PBMCs. The receptors derive from a woman in her late teens or twenties in good health and CMV-seronegative. Each CDR3 is given with its conserved first and last residue. D genes are given only for firm matches. The size field is filled for only some rows; it gives once, few, many or a size class.

D,length,J,size,V,DNA,CDR3
.,15,TRBJ1-6,.,TRBV28,TGTGCCAGCAGCTCAGCCGGAGGACTACAGTCACCCCTCCACTTT,CASSSAGGLQSPLHF
.,12,TRBJ1-2,.,TRBV6-6,TGTGCCGTCAATGAGTGGGCCTATGGCTACACCTTC,CAVNEWAYGYTF
.,15,TRBJ1-1,.,TRBV7-6,TGTGCCAGCAGCTTAGGCGGGGGGATAAACACTGAAGCTTTCTTT,CASSLGGGINTEAFF
.,15,TRBJ1-1,once,TRBV28,TGTGCCAGCAGTACTACGGACATTGGATGGGCTGAAGCTTTCTTT,CASSTTDIGWAEAFF
.,15,TRBJ1-2,.,TRBV2,TGTGCCAGCAGTGAAAGGAGGCTTACAGGGTTCGGCTACACCTTC,CASSERRLTGFGYTF
.,13,TRBJ1-2,.,TRBV5-6,TGTGCCAGCAGCTTGGATACAGAGTATGGCTACACCTTC,CASSLDTEYGYTF
.,11,TRBJ1-1,.,TRBV7-9,TGTGCCAGCAGTCCCACAGATGAAGCTTTCTTT,CASSPTDEAFF
TRBD2,14,TRBJ2-7,.,TRBV5-1,TGCGCCAGCAGCTTGCTAGCGGGGTCCTACGAGCAGTACTTC,CASSLLAGSYEQYF
TRBD2,14,TRBJ2-3,once,TRBV7-3,TGTGCCAGCAGCCCCGGGACTAGTTCGGGAACGCAGTATTTT,CASSPGTSSGTQYF
.,14,TRBJ2-5,.,TRBV7-2,TGTGCCAGCAGCCCTCGTGCTAGTCGGGAGACCCAGTACTTC,CASSPRASRETQYF
TRBD1,15,TRBJ2-1,.,TRBV28,TGTGCCAGCAGTTTACGGCAGGGGGCCTACAATGAGCAGTTCTTC,CASSLRQGAYNEQFF
.,13,TRBJ1-1,.,TRBV2,TGTGCCAGCAGTGAAAATGGGGCGGTAGGAGCTTTCTTT,CASSENGAVGAFF
.,17,TRBJ1-4,.,TRBV6-1,TGTGCCAGCAGTGAAGTACTCGTCGACTCTAGAAATGAAAAACTGTTTTTT,CASSEVLVDSRNEKLFF
.,16,TRBJ2-6,.,TRBV29-1,TGCAGCGTTGCTGGGGGGGGCTACTCTGGGGCCAACGTCCTGACTTTC,CSVAGGGYSGANVLTF
TRBD1,13,TRBJ1-2,.,TRBV15,TGTGCCACCAGCAAAAGGGACAGGGGCGGCTACACCTTC,CATSKRDRGGYTF
.,14,TRBJ2-7,.,TRBV11-2,TGTGCCAGCAGCGAGGGCCTTTTCGGCTACGAGCAGTGCTTC,CASSEGLFGYEQCF
.,16,TRBJ1-2,.,TRBV19,.,CASTSDREGAARGYTF
TRBD1,18,TRBJ2-2,.,TRBV2,TGTGCCAGCAGTGATTACCGACAGGGGCACCAGAACACCGGGGAGCTGTTTTTT,CASSDYRQGHQNTGELFF
.,14,TRBJ1-2,few,TRBV6-1,TGTGCCAGCGAGGAGGTTGTGGGGAGCTATGGCTACACCTTC,CASEEVVGSYGYTF
.,14,TRBJ1-4,.,TRBV5-1,TGCGCCAGCAGCCCAGAGGCAACTAATGAAAAACTGTTTTTT,CASSPEATNEKLFF
.,13,TRBJ1-2,.,TRBV4-1,TGCGCCAGCAGCCTTTCCCGTTCGGGTGGCTACACCTTC,CASSLSRSGGYTF
.,14,TRBJ1-4,once,TRBV2,TGTGCCAGTTGTAGACAGCAGGCTAATGAAAAACTGTTTTTT,CASCRQQANEKLFF
.,14,TRBJ1-5,.,TRBV27,TGTGCCAGCAGTTTTCGAGGGGGTAATGTGCCCCAGCATTTT,CASSFRGGNVPQHF
TRBD1,13,TRBJ2-7,once,TRBV6-1,TGTGCCACCTGGACAGGCCCACCCTACGAGCAGTACTTC,CATWTGPPYEQYF
TRBD1,14,TRBJ2-7,.,TRBV15,TGTGCCACCAGCAGAACAGGGGTGAATCACGAGCAGTACTTC,CATSRTGVNHEQYF
.,15,TRBJ1-4,.,TRBV11-3,TGTGCCAGCAGCTCAGACAGAGGATCTAATGAAAAACTGTTTTTT,CASSSDRGSNEKLFF
TRBD1,17,TRBJ1-5,.,TRBV28,TGTGCCAGCAGTTTACGTACAGGGGCTTATAGCAATCAGCCCCAGCATTTT,CASSLRTGAYSNQPQHF
.,13,TRBJ1-1,.,TRBV5-4,TGTGCCAGCAGGTTTATTGTGAACACTGAAGCTTTCTTT,CASRFIVNTEAFF
.,13,TRBJ2-7,.,TRBV7-9,TGTGCCAGCAGCTTAGCGGACAGCCTAGACTTGGACTTC,CASSLADSLDLDF
.,16,TRBJ1-2,.,TRBV9,TGTGCCAGCAGCGTACTCATGGATCTCGGGTCTGGTGGCTACACCTTC,CASSVLMDLGSGGYTF
.,15,TRBJ1-1,.,TRBV10-3,TGTGCCATCAAGGGCGTCGCGGGGGCGCCTACTGAAGCTTTCTTT,CAIKGVAGAPTEAFF
TRBD1,14,TRBJ1-2,.,TRBV6-5,TGTGCCAGCCGCGGGACAGGGAGTTTATATGGCTACACCTTC,CASRGTGSLYGYTF
.,13,TRBJ1-2,.,TRBV30,TGTGCCTGGAGTCCCTCGGAGATCTATGGCTACACCTTC,CAWSPSEIYGYTF
.,13,TRBJ1-1,.,TRBV4-1,TGCGCCAGCAGCCAAGCAGGGGACACTGAAGCTTTCTTT,CASSQAGDTEAFF
.,15,TRBJ1-4,few,TRBV10-2,TGCGCCAGCAGCAACAGGGACAAAACAAGTGAAAAACTGTTTTTT,CASSNRDKTSEKLFF
.,15,TRBJ2-7,few,TRBV15,TGTGCCACCAGCATGTGGGCAGGGTATGAGAACGAGCAGTACTTC,CATSMWAGYENEQYF
TRBD1,14,TRBJ1-1,.,TRBV6-1,TGTGCCAGCAGCCGGGACAGGGGGAACACTGAAGCTTTCTTT,CASSRDRGNTEAFF
.,13,TRBJ1-2,few,TRBV12-2,TGTGCAAGTCGCTTAGACAGGGGCTATGGCTACACCTTC,CASRLDRGYGYTF
.,14,TRBJ2-1,few,TRBV19,TGTGCCAGTAGTATAGGGAGCTCCTACAATGAGCAGTTCTTC,CASSIGSSYNEQFF
.,17,TRBJ1-1,few,TRBV5-4,TGTGCCAGCAGCCGGTTACCTAGGGGGGAGGGGAACACTGAAGCTTTCTTT,CASSRLPRGEGNTEAFF
.,14,TRBJ1-5,.,TRBV28,TGTGCCAGCAGGTTTCGGGGGGATAATCAGCCCCAGCATTTT,CASRFRGDNQPQHF
.,12,TRBJ2-7,.,TRBV28,TGTGCCAGCAGTTTAAGGGGCTACGAGCAGTACTTC,CASSLRGYEQYF
TRBD1,17,TRBJ1-2,.,TRBV13,TGTGCCAGCAGCTTTACCCCGGGACAGGGGGCAGTTCGAGGCTACACCTTC,CASSFTPGQGAVRGYTF
TRBD1,14,TRBJ1-1,once,TRBV28,TGTGCCAGCAACCAACCAGGGGGCTCGGCTGAAGCTTTCTTT,CASNQPGGSAEAFF
TRBD1,16,TRBJ2-1,few,TRBV15,TGTGCCACCAGCAGCCTCGGACAGGGAGAATACAATGAGCAGTTCTTC,CATSSLGQGEYNEQFF
.,14,TRBJ2-3,few,TRBV5-8,TGTGCCAGCAGGGACAGAGTGGTAAGGGATACGCAGTATTTT,CASRDRVVRDTQYF
TRBD1,13,TRBJ1-2,.,TRBV10-2,TGCGCCAGCAGTCCGGGACAGCTCTATGGCTACACCTTC,CASSPGQLYGYTF
.,15,TRBJ2-1,.,TRBV4-1,TGCGCCAGCAGCCCACGGGGGACCCTAAGAGATGAGCAGTTCTTC,CASSPRGTLRDEQFF
.,15,TRBJ1-1,.,TRBV19,TGTGCCAGTAGTATGGGGCGATTAATGAACACTGAAGCTTTCTTT,CASSMGRLMNTEAFF
.,15,TRBJ1-6,.,TRBV28,TGTGCCAGCAGGGGGGGGCAGGCCCTTAATTCACCCCTCCACTTT,CASRGGQALNSPLHF
.,16,TRBJ2-1,.,TRBV19,TGTGCCAGTAGTCTTGGAACAGTCCTCTCCTACAATGAGCAGTTCTTC,CASSLGTVLSYNEQFF
.,16,TRBJ2-6,.,TRBV5-1,TGCGCCAGCAGAGTAACACCAAGCTCTGGGGCCAACGTCCTGACTTTC,CASRVTPSSGANVLTF
TRBD2,15,TRBJ2-5,.,TRBV11-3,TGTGCCAGCACCTTTAGCGGGGGATGGGGAGAGACCCAGTACTTC,CASTFSGGWGETQYF
TRBD1,18,TRBJ1-1,.,TRBV27,TGTGCCAGCAGTTTATCGGGGACAGGGGGGAAGAGGAACACTGAAGCTTTCTTT,CASSLSGTGGKRNTEAFF
.,15,TRBJ1-4,.,TRBV9,TGTGCCAGCAGCGTCTATGGGGGGGCTAATGAAAAACTGTTTTTT,CASSVYGGANEKLFF
TRBD1,15,TRBJ1-1,.,TRBV5-1,TGCGCCAGCAGCTTGGAGTTCCGGGACAGCACTGAAGCTTTCTTT,CASSLEFRDSTEAFF